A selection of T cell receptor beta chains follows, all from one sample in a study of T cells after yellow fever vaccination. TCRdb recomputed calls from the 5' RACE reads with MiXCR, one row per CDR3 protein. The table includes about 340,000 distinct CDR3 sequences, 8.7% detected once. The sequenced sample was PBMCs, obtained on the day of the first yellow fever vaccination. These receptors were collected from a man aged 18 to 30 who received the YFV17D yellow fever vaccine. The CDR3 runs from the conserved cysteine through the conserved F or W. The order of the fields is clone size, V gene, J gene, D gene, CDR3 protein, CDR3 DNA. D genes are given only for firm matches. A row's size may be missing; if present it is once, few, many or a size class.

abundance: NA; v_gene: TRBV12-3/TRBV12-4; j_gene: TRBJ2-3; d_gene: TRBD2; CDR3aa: CACSFLGPGGPTDTQYF; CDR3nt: TGTGCCTGCAGTTTTCTTGGACCGGGGGGGCCCACAGATACGCAGTATTTT
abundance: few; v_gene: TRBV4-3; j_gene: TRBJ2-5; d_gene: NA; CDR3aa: CASSQDRTAQETQYF; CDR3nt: TGCGCCAGCAGCCAAGATAGGACAGCCCAAGAGACCCAGTACTTC
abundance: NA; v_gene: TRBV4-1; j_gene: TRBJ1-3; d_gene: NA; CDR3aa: CASSPVAGNTIYF; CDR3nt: TGCGCCAGCAGCCCAGTAGCCGGAAACACCATATATTTT
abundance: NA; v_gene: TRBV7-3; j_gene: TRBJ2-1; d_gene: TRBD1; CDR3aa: CASSLGQGVYSEQFF; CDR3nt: TGTGCCAGCAGCTTGGGACAGGGGGTTTATAGTGAGCAGTTCTTC
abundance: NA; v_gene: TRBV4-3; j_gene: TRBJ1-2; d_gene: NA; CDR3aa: CASSQDLPAGDAYYGYTF; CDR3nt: TGCGCCAGCAGCCAAGATTTACCCGCAGGGGACGCCTACTATGGCTACACCTTC
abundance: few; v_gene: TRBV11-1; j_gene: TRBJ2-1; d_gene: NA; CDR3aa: CASSSFRGNEQFF; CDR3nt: TGTGCCAGCAGCTCCTTTCGGGGAAATGAGCAGTTCTTC
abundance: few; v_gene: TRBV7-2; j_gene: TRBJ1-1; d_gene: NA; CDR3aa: CASSFGRYARTEAFF; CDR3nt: TGTGCCAGCAGCTTCGGGCGGTACGCTAGGACTGAAGCTTTCTTT
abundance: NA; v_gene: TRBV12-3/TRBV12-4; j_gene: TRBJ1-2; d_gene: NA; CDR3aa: CASTLQGTNYGYTF; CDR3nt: TGTGCCAGCACCCTACAGGGAACTAACTATGGCTACACCTTC
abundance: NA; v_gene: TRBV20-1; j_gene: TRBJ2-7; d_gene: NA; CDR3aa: CSALGWTQAF; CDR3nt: TGCAGTGCATTGGGATGGACGCAGGCCTTC
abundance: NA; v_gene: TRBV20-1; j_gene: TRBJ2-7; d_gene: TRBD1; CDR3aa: CSADPGQGGYEQYF; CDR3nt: TGCAGTGCTGATCCGGGACAGGGGGGATACGAGCAGTACTTC
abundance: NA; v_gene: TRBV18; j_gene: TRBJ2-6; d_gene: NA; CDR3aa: CASSPIQDSSGANVLTF; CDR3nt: TGTGCCAGCTCACCGATACAGGACAGCTCTGGGGCCAACGTCCTGACTTTC
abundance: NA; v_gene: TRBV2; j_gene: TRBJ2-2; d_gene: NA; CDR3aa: CASTRTTGELFF; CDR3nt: TGTGCCAGCACAAGAACCACCGGGGAGCTGTTTTTT
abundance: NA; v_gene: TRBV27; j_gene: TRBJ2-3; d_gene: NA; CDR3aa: CAANPSTDTQYF; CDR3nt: TGTGCGGCCAACCCAAGCACAGATACGCAGTATTTT
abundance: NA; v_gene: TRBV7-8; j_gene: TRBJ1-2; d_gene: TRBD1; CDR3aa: CASSLAQGFDYGYTF; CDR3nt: TGTGCCAGCAGCTTAGCACAGGGGTTCGACTATGGCTACACCTTC
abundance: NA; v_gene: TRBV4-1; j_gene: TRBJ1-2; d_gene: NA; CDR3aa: CASSDQPTLNYGYTF; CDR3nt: TGCGCCAGCAGCGACCAACCGACATTAAACTATGGCTACACCTTC
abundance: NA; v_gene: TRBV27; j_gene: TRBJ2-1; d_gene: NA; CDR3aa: CASRGVGGLYNEQFF; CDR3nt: TGTGCCAGCAGGGGGGTCGGGGGCCTATACAATGAGCAGTTCTTC
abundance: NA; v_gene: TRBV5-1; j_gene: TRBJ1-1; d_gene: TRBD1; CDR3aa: CASSSPGQGLNTEAFF; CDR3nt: TGCGCCAGCAGCTCTCCGGGACAGGGATTGAACACTGAAGCTTTCTTT
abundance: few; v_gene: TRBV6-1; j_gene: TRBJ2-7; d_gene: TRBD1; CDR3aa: CASSGWTGGTYEQYF; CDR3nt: TGTGCCAGCAGTGGATGGACAGGGGGAACCTACGAGCAGTACTTC
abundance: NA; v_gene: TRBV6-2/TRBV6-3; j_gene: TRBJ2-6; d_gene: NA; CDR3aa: CATRQGFGANVLTF; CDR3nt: TGTGCCACCCGGCAGGGTTTTGGGGCCAACGTCCTGACTTTC
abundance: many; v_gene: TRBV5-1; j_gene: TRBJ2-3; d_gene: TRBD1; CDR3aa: CASRPGQGADTQYF; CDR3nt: TGCGCCAGCAGACCGGGACAGGGGGCAGATACGCAGTATTTT
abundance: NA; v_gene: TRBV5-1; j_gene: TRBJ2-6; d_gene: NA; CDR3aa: CASSLGYAGALGANVLTF; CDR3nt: TGCGCCAGCAGCTTGGGATATGCAGGGGCGCTTGGGGCCAACGTCCTGACTTTC
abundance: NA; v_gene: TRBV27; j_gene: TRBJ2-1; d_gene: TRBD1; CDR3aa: CASSRQGPYNEQFF; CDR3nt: TGTGCCAGCAGTCGACAGGGCCCCTACAATGAGCAGTTCTTC
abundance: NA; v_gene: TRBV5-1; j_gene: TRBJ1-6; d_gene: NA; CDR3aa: CASSLVGSSVYSPLHF; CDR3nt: TGCGCCAGCAGCTTGGTGGGGTCATCCGTTTACTCACCCCTCCACTTT
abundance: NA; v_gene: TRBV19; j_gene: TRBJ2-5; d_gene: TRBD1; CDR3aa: CASSISGTGAQETQYF; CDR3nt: TGTGCCAGTAGTATCTCCGGGACAGGGGCACAAGAGACCCAGTACTTC
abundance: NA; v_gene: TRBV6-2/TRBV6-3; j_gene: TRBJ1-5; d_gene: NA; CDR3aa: CASSSWGNQPQHF; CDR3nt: TGTGCCAGCAGTTCATGGGGGAATCAGCCCCAGCATTTT
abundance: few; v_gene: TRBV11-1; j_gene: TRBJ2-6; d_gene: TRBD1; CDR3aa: CASSPVGAGGRNSGANVLTF; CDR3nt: TGTGCCAGCAGCCCCGTTGGGGCAGGGGGCCGAAACTCTGGGGCCAACGTCCTGACTTTC
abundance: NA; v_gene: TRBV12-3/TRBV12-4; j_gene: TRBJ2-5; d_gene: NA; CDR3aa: CASSKAETEETQYF; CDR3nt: TGTGCCAGCAGCAAAGCCGAAACAGAAGAGACCCAGTACTTC
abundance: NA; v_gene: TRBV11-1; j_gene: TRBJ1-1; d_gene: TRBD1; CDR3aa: CASSHVISLDREDTEAFF; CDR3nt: TGTGCCAGCAGCCATGTTATCTCTCTGGACAGGGAGGACACTGAAGCTTTCTTT
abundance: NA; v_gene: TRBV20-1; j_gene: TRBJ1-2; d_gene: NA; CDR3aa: CSADLKFPGANYGYTF; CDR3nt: TGCAGTGCTGACCTCAAATTCCCCGGAGCTAACTATGGCTACACCTTC
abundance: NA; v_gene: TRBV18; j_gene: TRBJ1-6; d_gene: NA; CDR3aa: CASSPTTESPLHF; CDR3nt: TGTGCCAGCTCACCCACCACGGAATCACCCCTCCACTTT
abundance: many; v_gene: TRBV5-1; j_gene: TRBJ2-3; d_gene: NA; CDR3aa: CASSLVADTQYF; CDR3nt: TGCGCCAGCAGCTTGGTAGCAGATACGCAGTATTTT
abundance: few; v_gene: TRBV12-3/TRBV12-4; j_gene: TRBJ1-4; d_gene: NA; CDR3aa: CASSLGRVREKLFF; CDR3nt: TGTGCCAGCAGTTTGGGCAGGGTACGGGAAAAACTGTTTTTT
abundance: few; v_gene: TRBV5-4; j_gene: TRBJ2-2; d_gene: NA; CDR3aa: CASSLADGELFF; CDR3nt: TGTGCCAGCAGCTTGGCGGACGGGGAGCTGTTTTTT
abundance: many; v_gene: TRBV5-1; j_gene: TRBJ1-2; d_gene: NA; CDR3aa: CASSLGDYGYTF; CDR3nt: TGCGCCAGCAGCTTGGGAGACTATGGCTACACCTTC
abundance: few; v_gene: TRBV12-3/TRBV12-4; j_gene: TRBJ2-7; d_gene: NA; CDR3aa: CASSSMSLRSSYEQYF; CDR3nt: TGTGCCAGCAGTTCGATGAGTCTCAGGAGCTCCTACGAGCAGTACTTC
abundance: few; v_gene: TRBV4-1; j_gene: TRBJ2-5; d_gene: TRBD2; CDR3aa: CASSQDPRGTRRETQYF; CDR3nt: TGCGCCAGCAGCCAAGATCCGCGGGGGACCCGGCGCGAAACCCAGTACTTC
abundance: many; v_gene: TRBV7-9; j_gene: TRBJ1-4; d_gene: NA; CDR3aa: CASSPEWGREKLFF; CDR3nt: TGTGCCAGCAGCCCCGAGTGGGGACGGGAAAAACTGTTTTTT
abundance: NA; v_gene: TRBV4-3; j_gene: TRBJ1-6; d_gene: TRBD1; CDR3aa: CASSQEAGQGKSPLHF; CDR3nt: TGCGCCAGCAGCCAAGAAGCCGGACAGGGGAAATCACCCCTCCACTTT
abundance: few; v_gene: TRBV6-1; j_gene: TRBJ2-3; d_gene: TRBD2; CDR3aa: CATSRGGPHGTQYF; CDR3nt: TGTGCCACAAGTCGCGGGGGACCACATGGTACGCAGTATTTT
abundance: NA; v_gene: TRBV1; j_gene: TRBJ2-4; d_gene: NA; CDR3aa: CTSSPRAVAKNIQYF; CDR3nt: TGCACCAGCAGCCCTCGGGCCGTGGCCAAAAACATTCAGTACTTC
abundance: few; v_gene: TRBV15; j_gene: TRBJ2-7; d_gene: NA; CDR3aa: CATSSDSSRYEQYF; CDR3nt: TGTGCCACCAGCTCCGACTCCAGCCGCTACGAGCAGTACTTC
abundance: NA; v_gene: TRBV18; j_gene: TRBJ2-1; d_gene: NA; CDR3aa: CASSDYAYNEQFF; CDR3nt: TGTGCCAGCTCGGACTACGCCTACAATGAGCAGTTCTTC
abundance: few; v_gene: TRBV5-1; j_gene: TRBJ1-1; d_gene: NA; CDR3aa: CASSLKSTEAFF; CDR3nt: TGCGCCAGCAGCTTGAAGTCTACTGAAGCTTTCTTT
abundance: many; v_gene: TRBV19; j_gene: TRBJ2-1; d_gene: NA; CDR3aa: CASSTARPGTYNEQFF; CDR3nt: TGTGCCAGTAGTACCGCTCGCCCCGGGACATACAATGAGCAGTTCTTC
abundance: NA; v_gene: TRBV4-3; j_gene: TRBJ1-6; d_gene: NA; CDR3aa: CASSQVPSYNSPLHF; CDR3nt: TGCGCCAGCAGCCAAGTCCCGTCGTATAATTCACCCCTCCACTTT
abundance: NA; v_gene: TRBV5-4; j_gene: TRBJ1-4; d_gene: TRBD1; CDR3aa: CASSYDRGKLFF; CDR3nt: TGTGCCAGCAGTTACGACAGGGGAAAACTGTTTTTT
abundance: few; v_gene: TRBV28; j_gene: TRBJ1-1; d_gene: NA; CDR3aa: CASSSTKNTEAFF; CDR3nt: TGTGCCAGCAGCAGTACCAAGAACACTGAAGCTTTCTTT
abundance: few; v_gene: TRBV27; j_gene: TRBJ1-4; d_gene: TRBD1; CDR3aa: CASSLWTGSEKLFF; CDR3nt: TGTGCCAGCAGTTTGTGGACAGGGAGTGAAAAACTGTTTTTT
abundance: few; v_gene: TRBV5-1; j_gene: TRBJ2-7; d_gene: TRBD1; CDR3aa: CASSLPAGTGQGEQYF; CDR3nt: TGCGCCAGCAGCCTGCCAGCCGGGACGGGACAGGGCGAGCAGTACTTC